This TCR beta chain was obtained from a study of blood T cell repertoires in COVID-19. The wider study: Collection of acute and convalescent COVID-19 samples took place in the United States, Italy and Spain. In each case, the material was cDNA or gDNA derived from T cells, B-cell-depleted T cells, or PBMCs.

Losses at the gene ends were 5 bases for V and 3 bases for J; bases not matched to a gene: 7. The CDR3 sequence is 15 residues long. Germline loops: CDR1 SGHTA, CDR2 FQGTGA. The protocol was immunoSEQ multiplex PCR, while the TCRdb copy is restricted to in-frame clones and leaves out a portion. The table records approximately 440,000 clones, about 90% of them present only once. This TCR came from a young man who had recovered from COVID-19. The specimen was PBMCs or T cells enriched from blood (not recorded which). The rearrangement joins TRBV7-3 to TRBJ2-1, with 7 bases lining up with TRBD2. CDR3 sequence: CASSPTAGVYNEQFF. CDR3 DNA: TGTGCCAGCAGCCCCACGGCGGGAGTCTACAATGAGCAGTTCTTC.